These 18 T cell receptor beta chains were all obtained from the same sample, sequenced in a study of T cell changes during pregnancy in multiple sclerosis. Repertoires were generated with immunoSEQ multiplex PCR, while TCRdb's copy carries only in-frame clones and drops some. The sample holds about 60,000 clones, more than 75% seen once. The sample here was peripheral blood, taken in the second trimester of pregnancy. The origin of the receptors is a female donor with multiple sclerosis, enrolled in a pregnancy study.

The chain has TRBV7-9 and TRBJ1-6, with D unresolved. The CDR3 loop spans 12 amino acids. Germline CDR1 reads SEHNR; CDR2 reads FQNEAQ (reference sequence). With 3 bases removed from V and 11 bases from J, the gap between germline ends came to 8 bases. The CDR3 nucleotides read TGTGCCAGCAGCTTTGGCCCTGCACCCCTCCACTTT. It specifies CASSFGPAPLHF.

The chain employs TRBV6-1 and TRBJ2-2; the match to TRBD1 covers 10 bases. J gave up 4 bases and V 7 bases, and 3 bases lay outside the gene matches. Germline loops: CDR1 MNHNS, CDR2 SASEGT. The CDR3 extends over 14 amino acids. The CDR3 DNA is TGTGCCAGCACCCGGGACAGGGGCACCGGGGAGCTGTTTTTT. Its translation is CASTRDRGTGELFF.

This sequence joins TRBV2 and TRBJ1-2; 8 bases line up with TRBD1. Germline trimming cut 3 bases from V and 4 bases from J; bases unmatched to any gene: 1. The CDR3 has 13 amino acids. Germline values: CDR1 SNHLY, CDR2 FYNNEI. DNA of the CDR3: TGTGCCAGCAGTGATGGACAGGGCTATGGCTACACCTTC. Its protein product is CASSDGQGYGYTF.

V usage is TRBV9 and J usage is TRBJ1-5, with D possibly TRBD1 on 6 matching bases. V lost 0 bases to trimming and J lost 4 bases, with 8 bases between them. Germline CDR1 and CDR2: SGDLS and YYNGEE. The CDR3 loop spans 14 amino acids. DNA of the CDR3: TGTGCCAGCAGCGTAGGGGGGCCTAATCAGCCCCAGCATTTT. Translated, it gives CASSVGGPNQPQHF.

The chain couples TRBV4-3 to TRBJ2-1; 7 bases line up with TRBD1. CDR3 size: 17 residues. Germline V gene sequence: CDR1 LGHNA, CDR2 YSLEER. V was clipped by 0 bases and J by 8 bases; unmatched bases: 13. Here the CDR3 DNA reads TGCGCCAGCAGCCAAGATTATTTAACAGGGGATAGCGATGAGCAGTTCTTC. It encodes CASSQDYLTGDSDEQFF.

The CDR3 reads CASSPLAGGGPNEQFF. The CDR3, as DNA: TGCGCCAGCAGTCCCTTAGCAGGAGGGGGCCCCAATGAGCAGTTCTTC. The genes are TRBV5-1 and TRBJ2-1, with D perhaps matching TRBD1 (7 bases). The CDR3 runs 16 residues. Germline V CDR1 and CDR2: SGHRS, YFSETQ. Trimming left V 5 bases short and J 6 bases short, with 21 bases between.

The chain joins TRBV28 to TRBJ2-3; D ambiguous. Trimming cost V 5 bases and J 7 bases, with 10 bases left between them. CDR1 MDHEN and CDR2 SYDVKM come from the germline V gene. This CDR3 comprises 12 residues. The DNA of the CDR3 is TGTGCCAGCAGTACCCCTAGAAATACGCAGTATTTT. It codes for CASSTPRNTQYF.

The CDR3 DNA follows: TGTGCCAGCGAGGAGGGACCACCATCCTATGGCTACACCTTC. Protein product: CASEEGPPSYGYTF. The gene calls are TRBV2 and TRBJ1-2; D is perhaps TRBD1 (5 bases). V was cut by 8 bases and J by 4 bases, with 17 bases left in between. The germline V gene has CDR1 SNHLY and CDR2 FYNNEI. The CDR3 loop spans 14 amino acids.

The rearrangement uses TRBV4-2 and TRBJ1-1, with 7 bases fitting TRBD1. V shed 0 bases and J 1 base; nucleotides not matched to a gene: 11. The CDR3 covers 18 residues. CDR1 and CDR2 from the germline V gene are LGHNA and YNFKEQ. As DNA, the CDR3 is TGTGCCAGCAGCCAAGATCCCGGGACAGTCCGCTCGAACACTGAAGCTTTCTTT. It encodes CASSQDPGTVRSNTEAFF.

The chain has TRBV5-6 and TRBJ1-4; D is undetermined. CDR1 SGHDT and CDR2 YYEEEE come from the germline V gene. This CDR3 is built from 14 residues. Trimming took off 1 base at V and 8 bases at J, with 12 bases between the two ends. Written as DNA, the CDR3 is TGTGCCAGCAGCTTGCCGGGGTTGGGGGAAAAACTGTTTTTT. This codes for CASSLPGLGEKLFF.

CDR3 bases: TGCGCCAGCACGCGACAGGGAAGGGGAGAGACCCAGTACTTC. Amino acids: CASTRQGRGETQYF. The chain carries TRBV5-1 and TRBJ2-5; TRBD1 matches 7 bases. This CDR3 has 14 residues. The germline V gene has CDR1 SGHRS and CDR2 YFSETQ. The junction had 9 bases not matched to a gene; V was cut back by 6 bases and J by 4 bases.

The chain links TRBV5-8 to TRBJ2-3; TRBD2 agrees at 9 bases. The CDR3 consists of 19 residues. Losses at the gene ends were 0 bases for V and 7 bases for J; bases not matched to a gene: 18. In germline, CDR1 is SGHTS, CDR2 YDEGEE. CDR3 nucleotide sequence: TGTGCCAGCAGCTTGGCCAAGGGGGTAGCGGGGGCCACTCTTTATACGCAGTATTTT. Translation gives CASSLAKGVAGATLYTQYF.

The V and J genes are TRBV5-1 and TRBJ1-2; 8 bases are shared with TRBD1. After removal of 0 bases from V and 4 bases from J, the junction contained 8 bases not matched to a gene. CDR1 is SGHRS, CDR2 YFSETQ, per germline. The CDR3 loop spans 16 amino acids. The CDR3 loop is CASSLAIDRGIYGYTF. The CDR3 region has the DNA TGCGCCAGCAGCTTGGCCATCGACAGGGGAATCTATGGCTACACCTTC.

This clone was observed a handful of times. The chain has TRBV7-3 and TRBJ1-2, with D maybe TRBD1 (5 bases). With 4 bases removed from V and 8 bases from J, the gap between germline ends came to 14 bases. Per the germline V gene, CDR1 is SGHTA and CDR2 is FQGTGA. This CDR3 is built from 13 residues. The CDR3 DNA reads TGTGCCAGCAGCTGGCGGGACGGCCTAGGCTACACCTTC. Its translation is CASSWRDGLGYTF.

This clone has only one observation. The chain recombines TRBV7-2 with TRBJ2-1; 8 nucleotides align to TRBD2. The V gene's germline CDR1 is SGHTA and CDR2 FQGNSA. The CDR3 is 16 amino acids. V shed 5 bases, J shed 4 bases, and the junction held 10 bases outside the gene matches. The DNA for the CDR3 is TGTGCCAGCAGCCGGGAGGTGCGGGGGGCTTACAATGAGCAGTTCTTC. It yields the protein CASSREVRGAYNEQFF.

The chain has TRBV18 and TRBJ2-7, with D maybe TRBD1 (6 bases). The CDR3 spans 14 residues. V was pared by 6 bases and J by 2 bases, with 14 bases between. CDR1 and CDR2 (germline): KGHSH, LQKENI. The CDR3 loop is CASSNPGQPYEQYF. The DNA of the CDR3 is TGTGCCAGCTCCAATCCCGGACAGCCCTACGAGCAGTACTTC.

The chain employs TRBV7-3 and TRBJ2-1, with D unclear. Germline CDR1 and CDR2: SGHTA and FQGTGA. With 1 base removed from V and 6 bases from J, the gap between germline ends came to 16 bases. The CDR3 length is 16 residues. CDR3 region: CASSLRPTQPLNEQFF. Written as DNA, the CDR3 is TGTGCCAGCAGCTTAAGGCCCACACAGCCCCTCAATGAGCAGTTCTTC.

In the case of this clone: Different DNA sequences within this sample yield the same CDR3. V usage is TRBV5-1 and J usage is TRBJ2-7; D gene uncertain. V gave up 0 bases and J gave up 2 bases, with 6 bases separating them. Per germline, CDR1 SGHRS and CDR2 YFSETQ. There are 13 residues in the CDR3. The CDR3 here is CASSLDRTYEQYF. DNA for the CDR3: TGCGCCAGCAGCTTGGACAGAACCTACGAGCAGTACTTC.